These 22 T cell receptor beta chains came from one sample sequenced in a study of T cell changes during pregnancy in multiple sclerosis. Clones were sequenced by immunoSEQ multiplex PCR, and TCRdb holds only the in-frame ones, with some missing. The table shows approximately 41,000 clones, with around 91% occurring only once. The input for sequencing was CD8+ T cells from peripheral blood mononuclear cells, taken in the first trimester of pregnancy. These TCRs come from a female donor with multiple sclerosis, enrolled in a pregnancy study.

This clone was observed many times. The genes are TRBV5-1 and TRBJ2-7; TRBD2 agrees at 12 bases. Germline lookup yields CDR1 SGHRS and CDR2 YFSETQ. Germline trimming cut 0 bases from V and 5 bases from J; bases unmatched to any gene: 9. The CDR3 contains 17 residues. The CDR3 is CASSLEAAGLAGNEQYF. The CDR3 DNA reads as TGCGCCAGCAGCTTGGAGGCGGCAGGACTAGCGGGAAACGAGCAGTACTTC.

This clone showed up just once. The chain combines TRBV27 with TRBJ2-5; 12 bases fit TRBD2. Germline CDR1 and CDR2: MNHEY and SMNVEV (reference sequence). The CDR3 length is 17 residues. Unmatched junction bases numbered 11, after V lost 4 bases and J lost 5 bases. In DNA form, the CDR3 reads TGTGCCAGCAGTTCGACCCGACTAGCGGGGGTGTGGGAGACCCAGTACTTC. This sequence encodes CASSSTRLAGVWETQYF.

The chain carries TRBV5-4 and TRBJ2-7; 10 bases line up with TRBD1. The CDR3 totals 14 residues. The V and J ends lost 3 bases and 5 bases, in that order; junction bases with no gene match: 5. Germline V gene data show CDR1 as SGHNT and CDR2 as YYREEE (reference sequence). The CDR3 region is CASSSGQGKDEQYF. CDR3 nucleotide sequence: TGTGCCAGCAGCTCGGGACAGGGGAAGGACGAGCAGTACTTC.

V usage is TRBV6-5 and J usage is TRBJ2-7; 9 positions agree with TRBD1. CDR3 length: 15 amino acids. Germline CDR1 and CDR2: MNHEY and SVGAGI. V was clipped by 0 bases and J by 2 bases; unmatched bases: 2. This CDR3 is CASSYSGQGTYEQYF. The CDR3 DNA is TGTGCCAGCAGTTACTCGGGACAGGGAACCTACGAGCAGTACTTC.

J is TRBJ2-1 and V is TRBV4-2; 11 nucleotides match TRBD1. Germline assignment: CDR1 LGHNA and CDR2 YNFKEQ. Losses at the gene ends were 0 bases for V and 8 bases for J; bases not matched to a gene: 6. This CDR3 spans 16 amino acids. The CDR3 nucleotides read TGTGCCAGCAGCCAAGAAGATCGGGACAGGGGGGATGAGCAGTTCTTC. Amino acids: CASSQEDRDRGDEQFF.

The rearrangement uses TRBV27 and TRBJ1-1, with D perhaps matching TRBD1 (6 bases). The CDR3 covers 16 residues. Germline CDR1 is MNHEY and CDR2 is SMNVEV (reference sequence). Trimming shortened V by 3 bases and J by 4 bases, and 18 bases separated the two germline ends. The CDR3 loop reads CASSLIPTGFGTEAFF. The CDR3 nucleotides are TGTGCCAGCAGTTTGATTCCAACAGGGTTTGGCACTGAAGCTTTCTTT.

This clone was detected once. The chain employs TRBV6-6 and TRBJ1-2, with D perhaps TRBD1 (5 bases). Germline CDR1 MNHNY, CDR2 SVGAGI (reference sequence). Trimming removed 8 bases at V and 14 bases at J, with 9 bases between. The CDR3 totals 8 residues. CDR3: CASGKGTF. Written as DNA, the CDR3 is TGTGCCAGCGGGAAGGGGACCTTC.

The J gene is TRBJ2-2, the V gene TRBV9; 7 bases map to TRBD2. The CDR3 covers 14 residues. J was trimmed by 4 bases and V by 4 bases; bases with no gene match: 4. Germline V lookup: CDR1 SGDLS, CDR2 YYNGEE. CDR3 DNA sequence: TGTGCCAGCAGCCTTGGGGGGGGCACCGGGGAGCTGTTTTTT. Encoded protein: CASSLGGGTGELFF.

The chain joins TRBV2 to TRBJ2-7; the match to TRBD2 covers 13 bases. Germline V gene sequence: CDR1 SNHLY, CDR2 FYNNEI. The CDR3 runs to 16 residues. The V and J ends lost 3 bases and 3 bases, in that order; junction bases with no gene match: 5. The CDR3 region has the DNA TGTGCCAGCAGTGATCCGGGACTAGCGGGAAGCTACGAGCAGTACTTC. Translated, it gives CASSDPGLAGSYEQYF.

This chain connects TRBV7-2 to TRBJ1-3; D unresolved. V shed 2 bases and J shed 4 bases, with 12 bases lying between them. This CDR3 spans 15 amino acids. CDR1 SGHTA and CDR2 FQGNSA come from the germline V gene. The CDR3 loop reads CASSLSGSVGNTIYF. As DNA, the CDR3 is TGTGCCAGCAGCTTATCGGGGAGTGTAGGAAACACCATATATTTT.

This clone appeared once. The chain is built from TRBV5-1 and TRBJ2-2; tentative D call: TRBD1 (6 bases). This CDR3 region has 17 residues. Germline lookup yields CDR1 SGHRS and CDR2 YFSETQ. The V end was cut by 1 base, the J end by 0 bases, with 13 bases between. This CDR3 reads CASSLPTGLANTGELFF. The DNA of the CDR3 is TGCGCCAGCAGCTTGCCCACAGGGCTCGCGAACACCGGGGAGCTGTTTTTT.

This clone occurred once. The CDR3 DNA is TGTGCCAGCAGCTTAGAAGTCAGGGGAGTTAGCGGCTACACCTTC. It is translated as CASSLEVRGVSGYTF. The genes are TRBV7-9 and TRBJ1-2, with a weak D call TRBD1 (6 bases). The V end lost 1 base, the J end lost 8 bases, and 17 bases lay between the germline ends. Per the germline V gene, CDR1 is SEHNR and CDR2 is FQNEAQ (reference sequence). The CDR3 is 15 amino acids.

The chain links TRBV15 to TRBJ2-1; the match to TRBD2 covers 9 bases. The CDR3 length is 16 residues. V trimming: 1 base; J trimming: 5 bases; junction bases outside the gene matches: 6. Germline V lookup: CDR1 LNHNV, CDR2 YYDKDF (reference sequence). The DNA for the CDR3 is TGTGCCACCAGCAGAGGCGGGACTAGCAGAAACAATGAGCAGTTCTTC. This translates into CATSRGGTSRNNEQFF.

The CDR3 coding sequence is TGTGCCAGCAGCGAAGTACCCGGGACAGGGTTTTGGGCTGAAAAACTGTTTTTT. Its protein product is CASSEVPGTGFWAEKLFF. J is TRBJ1-4 and V is TRBV5-5; 9 bases match TRBD1. The CDR3 is 18 amino acids. Germline lookup yields CDR1 SGHKS and CDR2 YYEKEE (reference sequence). With 4 bases clipped from V and 7 bases from J, the junction kept 17 bases outside the gene matches.

The rearrangement joins TRBV4-2 to TRBJ1-1; D gene unclear. CDR3 size: 15 residues. Germline V gene sequence: CDR1 LGHNA, CDR2 YNFKEQ. V lost 3 bases and J lost 0, with 11 bases in between. The CDR3 protein is CASSQAERVNTEAFF. The CDR3 nucleotides are TGTGCCAGCAGCCAGGCCGAACGGGTGAACACTGAAGCTTTCTTT.

The chain uses TRBV29-1 and TRBJ1-2; D is perhaps TRBD1 (6 bases). Trimming pared 3 bases from V and 6 bases from J, leaving 23 bases between. Germline lookup yields CDR1 SQVTM and CDR2 ANQGSEA. The CDR3 sequence is 16 residues long. CDR3 sequence: CSVDGDRTNYLDGYTF. CDR3 sequence (DNA): TGCAGCGTTGATGGTGACAGGACCAACTATTTGGATGGCTACACCTTC.

V is TRBV4-2 and J is TRBJ2-1, with 10 bases fitting TRBD1. After removal of 3 bases from V and 7 bases from J, the junction contained 18 bases not matched to a gene. The germline CDR1 and CDR2 sequences are LGHNA and YNFKEQ. This CDR3 is 19 amino acids long. CDR3: CASSQMTGGEWSQGNEQFF. The CDR3 DNA reads TGTGCCAGCAGCCAGATGACAGGGGGCGAATGGTCCCAAGGGAATGAGCAGTTCTTC.

This clone has just one count. CDR3 loop: CAWSVEAAGTGELFF. The CDR3 coding sequence is TGTGCCTGGAGTGTCGAGGCCGCGGGAACCGGGGAGCTGTTTTTT. This sequence joins TRBV30 and TRBJ2-2, with a possible D match to TRBD2 (6 bases). The CDR3 length is 15 residues. V gave up 0 bases and J gave up 5 bases, with 13 bases separating them. Germline V lookup: CDR1 GTSNPN, CDR2 SVGIG (reference sequence). The whole variable domain, filled in from reference TRBV30 and TRBJ2-2, reads SQTIHQWPATLVQPVGSPLSLECTVEGTSNPNLYWYRQAAGRGLQLLFYSVGIGQISSEVPQNLSASRPQDRQFILSSKKLLLSDSGFYLCAWSVEAAGTGELFFGEGSRLTVL.

This chain uses TRBV6-1 with TRBJ2-6, with a tentative D call TRBD1 (6 bases). Trimming took 4 bases from V and 0 from J, leaving 16 bases between them. There are 18 residues in the CDR3. In germline, CDR1 is MNHNS, CDR2 SASEGT. The CDR3 bases are TGTGCCAGCAGTGGTACGCCGGGACAATACTCTGGGGCCAACGTCCTGACTTTC. The encoded protein is CASSGTPGQYSGANVLTF.

The chain uses TRBV11-3 and TRBJ1-1, with D uncertain. Per the germline V gene, CDR1 is SGHNT and CDR2 is YENEEA. Deletions cut 5 bases from V and 0 bases from J, with 7 bases between. CDR3 size: 13 residues. CDR3 protein: CASSPGMNTEAFF. The CDR3 DNA follows: TGTGCCAGCAGCCCGGGAATGAACACTGAAGCTTTCTTT.

This clone was detected once. The rearrangement joins TRBV27 to TRBJ2-1; 8 nucleotides align to TRBD1. The CDR3 covers 15 residues. With 3 bases clipped from V and 2 bases from J, the junction kept 3 bases outside the gene matches. Germline values: CDR1 MNHEY, CDR2 SMNVEV (reference sequence). The CDR3 reads CASSFGQGPYNEQFF. CDR3 sequence (DNA): TGTGCCAGCAGTTTCGGACAGGGTCCCTACAATGAGCAGTTCTTC.

This clone occurred a few times. The DNA for the CDR3 is TGCGCCAGCAGTGAGAAGACAGGGGACCCCGGGGAGCTGTTTTTT. Translating it yields CASSEKTGDPGELFF. This chain links TRBV10-2 with TRBJ2-2; 8 bases fit TRBD1. The CDR3 spans 15 residues. Germline CDR1 reads WSHSY; CDR2 reads SAAADI. V shed 2 bases and J 6 bases; nucleotides not matched to a gene: 5.